The 27 T cell receptor beta chains below were found in one sample sequenced in a study of identical twins. TCRdb analysed the 5' RACE reads with MiXCR anew, one entry per CDR3 protein. The sample contains about 190,000 distinct CDR3 sequences, approximately 15% of which appear only once. The data also belong to a second study, concerning T cells expressing NK-cell markers.

Sequencing was carried out using CD8+ T cells sorted from blood. These receptors all come from a woman aged 18-29 years in good health.

The rearrangement uses TRBV15 and TRBJ2-6, with D perhaps matching TRBD1 (6 bases). From germline, CDR1 is LNHNV and CDR2 YYDKDF (reference sequence). Trimming stripped 4 bases from V and 2 bases from J, with 12 bases between. This CDR3 spans 16 amino acids. The CDR3 protein is CATSTIQGAGANVLTF. Here the CDR3 DNA reads TGTGCCACCAGCACGATACAGGGCGCTGGGGCCAACGTCCTGACTTTC.

This clonotype was seen repeatedly, ten times or more. The chain employs TRBV20-1 and TRBJ2-7; D call uncertain. Germline lookup yields CDR1 DFQATT and CDR2 SNEGSKA (reference sequence). Between the trimmed V and J ends, which lost 2 bases and 0 bases, there was a span of 2 bases. The CDR3 length is 11 residues. CDR3 amino acids: CSARYSYEQYF. CDR3 DNA sequence: TGCAGTGCTAGATACTCCTACGAGCAGTACTTC.

The chain links TRBV27 to TRBJ2-3, with D possibly being TRBD2 (5 bases). The germline V gene encodes CDR1 MNHEY and CDR2 SMNVEV (reference sequence). With 5 bases removed from V and 0 bases from J, the gap between germline ends came to 18 bases. The CDR3 spans 17 residues. CDR3 region: CASSPLYERTSTDTQYF. The CDR3 DNA is TGTGCCAGCAGTCCCCTTTATGAGCGGACTAGCACAGATACGCAGTATTTT.

The rearrangement uses TRBV6-2 or TRBV6-3 and TRBJ1-1; a possible D gene is TRBD1 (5 bases). The CDR3 length is 12 residues. V lost 5 bases and J 4 bases, leaving 8 bases between the germline ends. In germline, CDR1 is MNHEY, CDR2 SVGEGT. The CDR3, as DNA: TGTGCCAGCAGTCCAGGGCGCACTGAAGCTTTCTTT. This encodes CASSPGRTEAFF.

A few counts support this clonotype. This chain uses TRBV7-6 with TRBJ2-7; no firm D call. Between the trimmed V and J ends, which lost 5 bases and 8 bases, there was a span of 16 bases. The germline gives CDR1 SGHVS, CDR2 FNYEAQ. The CDR3 has 13 amino acids. CDR3 sequence (DNA): TGTGCCAGCAGCCTAACTCCTGTCGAACAGCAGTACTTC. Its translation: CASSLTPVEQQYF.

V is TRBV12-3 or TRBV12-4 and J is TRBJ2-7; TRBD2 aligns across 8 bases. This CDR3 region has 15 residues. V lost 2 bases, J lost 0 bases, and 3 bases stayed unmatched. Here the CDR3 reads CASSLIGGASYEQYF. The DNA of the CDR3 is TGTGCCAGCAGTTTAATCGGGGGGGCCTCCTACGAGCAGTACTTC.

The J gene is TRBJ2-7, the V gene TRBV5-1; 9 bases fit TRBD1. This CDR3 is 14 amino acids long. With 7 bases clipped from V and 2 bases from J, the junction kept 7 bases outside the gene matches. The germline V gene encodes CDR1 SGHRS and CDR2 YFSETQ. The CDR3 DNA reads TGCGCCAGCCAAAGGGACAGGGCGGCCTACGAGCAGTACTTC. Its protein product is CASQRDRAAYEQYF. Together with reference TRBV5-1 and TRBJ2-7, the CDR3 gives the full variable domain: KAGVTQTPRYLIKTRGQQVTLSCSPISGHRSVSWYQQTPGQGLQFLFEYFSETQRNKGNFPGRFSGRQFSNSRSEMNVSTLELGDSALYLCASQRDRAAYEQYFGPGTRLTVT.

The rearrangement uses TRBV6-2 or TRBV6-3 and TRBJ2-7; D is uncertain. This CDR3 contains 14 residues. V lost 8 bases and J lost 3, with 17 bases in between. Germline V gene data show CDR1 as MNHEY and CDR2 as SVGEGT. The CDR3: CASGTLLNSYEQYF. CDR3 nucleotides: TGTGCCAGCGGTACGCTCTTGAACAGCTACGAGCAGTACTTC.

This clonotype was seen at least ten times. The chain links TRBV6-4 to TRBJ2-3, with TRBD2 matching 9 bases. This CDR3 is built from 14 residues. Germline CDR1 is MRHNA and CDR2 is SNTAGT. V trimming: 4 bases; J trimming: 1 base; junction bases outside the gene matches: 0. CDR3 nucleotides: TGTGCCAGCAGTGGGACTAGCGGCACAGATACGCAGTATTTT. This codes for CASSGTSGTDTQYF.

This clonotype was seen more than once but under ten times. This sequence joins TRBV4-1 and TRBJ2-1; 7 bases are a match to TRBD1. The CDR3 covers 14 residues. The V and J ends lost 8 bases and 5 bases, in that order; junction bases with no gene match: 9. CDR1 is MGHRA, CDR2 YSYEKL, per germline. The chain's CDR3 is CASGPTGADNEQFF. CDR3 nucleotide sequence: TGCGCCAGCGGACCTACAGGGGCGGACAATGAGCAGTTCTTC.

This clonotype occurred a few times. V and J are TRBV12-5 and TRBJ2-5, with D unclear. This CDR3 spans 13 amino acids. Germline V lookup: CDR1 LGHNT, CDR2 FRNRAP. With 5 bases removed from V and 2 bases from J, the gap between germline ends came to 9 bases. The CDR3 spells CASGAGRQETQYF. Here the CDR3 DNA reads TGTGCTAGTGGTGCCGGACGGCAAGAGACCCAGTACTTC.

This clonotype was seen more than once but under ten times. The V call is TRBV6-5, the J call TRBJ1-2; 9 nucleotides agree with TRBD1. There are 15 residues in the CDR3. The V gene's germline CDR1 is MNHEY and CDR2 SVGAGI. The junction had 8 bases not matched to a gene; V was cut back by 5 bases and J by 4 bases. The CDR3 protein is CASSLPGTGTYGYTF. For the CDR3, the DNA is TGTGCCAGCAGTCTACCCGGGACAGGGACCTATGGCTACACCTTC.

In this sample, this clonotype turned up a few times. The chain uses TRBV11-2 and TRBJ2-5, with TRBD2 matching 8 bases. J gave up 1 base and V 0 bases, and 7 bases lay outside the gene matches. CDR3 length equals 17 residues. Germline V gene sequence: CDR1 SGHAT, CDR2 FQNNGV. This CDR3 is CASSLDDSGDTQETQYF. CDR3 DNA: TGTGCCAGCAGCTTAGACGATAGCGGGGATACCCAAGAGACCCAGTACTTC.

This clonotype was detected many times. This chain uses TRBV20-1 with TRBJ2-1, with TRBD2 identical over 10 bases. Germline V gene lookup returns CDR1 DFQATT and CDR2 SNEGSKA (reference sequence). J lost 10 bases, V lost 5 bases, and 11 bases had no gene match. CDR3 size: 14 residues. CDR3 protein: CSAAIAGGPPEQFF. In nucleotides, the CDR3 is TGCAGTGCTGCTATAGCGGGAGGTCCCCCCGAGCAGTTCTTC.

This clonotype was detected a few times. This rearrangement joins TRBV21-1 to TRBJ1-6. TRBV21-1 is marked as a pseudogene. The CDR3 spans 16 residues. The CDR3 protein is CASSKGKQGRASPLHF. DNA for the CDR3: TGTGCCAGCAGCAAAGGGAAACAGGGGAGGGCGTCACCCCTCCACTTT.

The V and J genes are TRBV29-1 and TRBJ2-5; possible D gene TRBD2, 5 bases. V gave up 3 bases and J gave up 3 bases, with 11 bases separating them. CDR1 is SQVTM and CDR2 is ANQGSEA in the germline V gene. The length of the CDR3 is 13 residues. The CDR3 coding sequence is TGCAGCGTTGAGAGGGTAGGAGAAGAGACCCAGTACTTC. This translates into CSVERVGEETQYF.

This clonotype appeared a few times. The genes are TRBV11-2 and TRBJ1-2, with no clear D. This CDR3 has 15 amino acids. Per germline, CDR1 SGHAT and CDR2 FQNNGV. With 6 bases removed from V and 4 bases from J, the gap between germline ends came to 18 bases. The CDR3: CASRPLGSRSYGYTF. The CDR3 region has the DNA TGTGCCAGCAGACCCCTCGGTTCCAGGAGCTATGGCTACACCTTC.

This clonotype was detected only a few times. The chain carries TRBV4-3 and TRBJ2-1, with 11 bases aligning to TRBD2. Per the germline V gene, CDR1 is LGHNA and CDR2 is YSLEER. This CDR3 has 16 residues. V gave up 0 bases and J gave up 7 bases; unmatched junction bases: 5. CDR3 DNA sequence: TGCGCCAGCAGCCAAGATGGGACTAGCGGTCTAAATGAGCAGTTCTTC. This encodes CASSQDGTSGLNEQFF.

This clonotype turned up a few times. The V and J genes are TRBV20-1 and TRBJ1-1; D gene unclear. This CDR3 has 12 amino acids. Trimming took off 4 bases at V and 0 bases at J, with 6 bases between the two ends. From germline, CDR1 is DFQATT and CDR2 SNEGSKA (reference sequence). The CDR3 DNA reads TGCAGTGCTAAAATGATGAACACTGAAGCTTTCTTT. It specifies CSAKMMNTEAFF.

The V gene is TRBV12-3 or TRBV12-4, the J gene TRBJ2-2; D is unresolved. CDR3 length: 14 residues. Trimming cost V 5 bases and J 8 bases, with 15 bases left between them. This CDR3 is CASSHTVVGGELFF. In nucleotides, the CDR3 is TGTGCCAGCAGTCACACCGTGGTTGGAGGGGAGCTGTTTTTT.

This rearrangement joins TRBV11-2 to TRBJ2-5; no clear D. Trimming took 3 bases from V and 7 from J, leaving 6 bases between them. Germline V gives CDR1 SGHAT, CDR2 FQNNGV. There are 11 residues in the CDR3. In DNA, the CDR3 is TGTGCCAGCAGCTTTTGGGGGACCCAGTACTTC. Its translation: CASSFWGTQYF. The whole variable domain, remainder taken from reference TRBV11-2 and TRBJ2-5, is EAGVAQSPRYKIIEKRQSVAFWCNPISGHATLYWYQQILGQGPKLLIQFQNNGVVDDSQLPKDRFSAERLKGVDSTLKIQPAKLEDSAVYLCASSFWGTQYFGPGTRLLVL.

This clonotype came up many times. One end of the junction fails to match germline, which may point to a read error. The CDR3 reads CASSLGGLNTEAFF. The CDR3 DNA reads TGCGCCAGCAGCTTGGGGGGGCTGAACACTGAAGCTTTCTTT. The J gene is TRBJ1-1, the V gene TRBV12-3 or TRBV12-4; D may be TRBD1 (6 bases). There are 14 residues in the CDR3.

The V gene is TRBV3-1, the J gene TRBJ2-7; a possible D gene is TRBD2 (5 bases). This CDR3 is built from 14 residues. V gave up 4 bases and J gave up 3 bases, with 13 bases separating them. Germline V gives CDR1 LGHDT, CDR2 YNNKEL (reference sequence). CDR3 DNA: TGTGCCAGCAGCCCCCTTGAGCGGTTCTACGAGCAGTACTTC. It specifies CASSPLERFYEQYF.

The V call is TRBV12-3 or TRBV12-4, the J call TRBJ1-5; D may be TRBD1 (5 bases). The CDR3 extends over 13 amino acids. Trimming shortened V by 0 bases and J by 5 bases, and 5 bases separated the two germline ends. CDR3 sequence (DNA): TGTGCCAGCAGTTTAGCGGGGCATCAGCCCCAGCATTTT. Translated: CASSLAGHQPQHF.

Only a few counts were recorded for this clonotype. J is TRBJ2-3 and V is TRBV21-1; the table's D call TRBD2 went unverified against the DNA. TRBV21-1 is tagged as a pseudogene. CDR3 size: 15 residues. This chain's CDR3 is CASSKSAGGPDTQYF. The CDR3 bases are TGTGCCAGCAGCAAAAGTGCGGGAGGGCCAGATACGCAGTATTTT.

This clonotype was detected ten times or more. V and J are TRBV7-6 and TRBJ2-1, with 7 bases that match TRBD1. Germline values: CDR1 SGHVS, CDR2 FNYEAQ. The V gene end was trimmed by 5 bases and the J gene end by 1 base; junction bases not matched to a gene: 8. CDR3 length: 16 residues. DNA for the CDR3: TGTGCCAGCAGCAAAAAGGGCAGGGGGTCCTACAATGAGCAGTTCTTC. This sequence encodes CASSKKGRGSYNEQFF.

The gene calls are TRBV4-1 and TRBJ2-1; 8 positions agree with TRBD1. Germline V lookup: CDR1 MGHRA, CDR2 YSYEKL. V trimming: 1 base; J trimming: 7 bases; junction bases outside the gene matches: 9. This CDR3 is built from 16 residues. In DNA form, the CDR3 reads TGCGCCAGCAGCCAAGGTCGGACAGGGATTGTGAATGAGCAGTTCTTC. Its protein is CASSQGRTGIVNEQFF.